Here is one TCR beta chain with its context. CDR3 length: 14 amino acids. Germline V gene sequence: CDR1 ENHRY, CDR2 SYGVKD. Trimming pared 4 bases from V and 5 bases from J, leaving 15 bases between. The data derive from a study of blood T cell repertoires in COVID-19. The wider study: Samples came from the United States, Italy and Spain, spanning acute and convalescent COVID-19. From T cells, B-cell-depleted T cells, or PBMCs came the material, which was cDNA or gDNA.

Libraries were prepared by immunoSEQ multiplex PCR; TCRdb keeps only in-frame clonotypes and omits some of them. Found here are 90,000 or so clones, approximately 85% of them singletons; the top ten hold roughly 25%. Sequenced sample: peripheral blood. This TCR was recovered from a human donor in a cohort sampled during active COVID-19. The chain uses TRBV10-3 and TRBJ2-7; a weak D match, TRBD2 (5 bases). The CDR3 protein is CAISGRLGGDEQYF. The DNA for the CDR3 is TGTGCCATCAGTGGGAGGCTGGGTGGGGACGAGCAGTACTTC.